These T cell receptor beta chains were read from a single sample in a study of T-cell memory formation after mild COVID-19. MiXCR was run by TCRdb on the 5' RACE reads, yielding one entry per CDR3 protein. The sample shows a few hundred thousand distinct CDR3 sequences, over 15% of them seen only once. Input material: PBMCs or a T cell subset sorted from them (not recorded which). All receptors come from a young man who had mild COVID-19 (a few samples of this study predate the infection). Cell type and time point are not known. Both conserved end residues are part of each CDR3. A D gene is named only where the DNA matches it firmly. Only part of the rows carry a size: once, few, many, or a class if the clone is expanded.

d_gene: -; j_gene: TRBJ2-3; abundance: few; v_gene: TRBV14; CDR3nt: TGTGCCAGCAGCCATCGGCTAGATACGCAGTATTTT; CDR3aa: CASSHRLDTQYF
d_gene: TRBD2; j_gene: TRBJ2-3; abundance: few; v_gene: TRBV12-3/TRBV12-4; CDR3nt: TGTGCCAGCAGACCTGGACTAGCGGGGGGTGTCTTGTATTTT; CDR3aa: CASRPGLAGGVLYF
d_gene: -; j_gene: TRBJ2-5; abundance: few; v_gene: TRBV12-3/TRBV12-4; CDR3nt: TGTGCCAGCAGGCAGGCTCACCAAGAGACCCAGTACTTC; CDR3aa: CASRQAHQETQYF
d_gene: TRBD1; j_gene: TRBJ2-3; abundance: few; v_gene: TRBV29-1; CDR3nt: TGCAGCGTGGAACAGGGGAGCGCAGATACGCAGTATTTT; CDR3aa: CSVEQGSADTQYF
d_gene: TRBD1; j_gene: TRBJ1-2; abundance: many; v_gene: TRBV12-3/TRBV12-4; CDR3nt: TGTGCCAGCAGTGCCCGGGACAGGGCAGTCTATGGCTACACCTTC; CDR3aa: CASSARDRAVYGYTF
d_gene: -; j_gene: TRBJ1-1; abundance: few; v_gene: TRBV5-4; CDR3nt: TGTGCCGTCAGTTCAGGGTCTGAAGCTTTCTTT; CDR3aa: CAVSSGSEAFF
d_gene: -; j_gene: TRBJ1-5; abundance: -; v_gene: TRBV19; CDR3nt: TGTGCCAGTAGTATCAAGGGGGGGGTGTATCAGCCCCAGCATTTT; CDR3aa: CASSIKGGVYQPQHF
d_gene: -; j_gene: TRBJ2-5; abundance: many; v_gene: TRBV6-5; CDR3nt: TGTGCCAGAAAAAAGACAGCTGCGGAGACCCAGTACTTC; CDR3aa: CARKKTAAETQYF
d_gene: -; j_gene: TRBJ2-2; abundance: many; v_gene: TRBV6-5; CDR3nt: TGTGCCAGCAGTAGCGGCACCGGGGAGCTGTTTTTT; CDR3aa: CASSSGTGELFF
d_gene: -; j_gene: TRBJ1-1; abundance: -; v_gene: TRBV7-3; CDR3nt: TGTGCCAGCAGCTTAAGTCGGACCACTGAAGCTTTCTTT; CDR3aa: CASSLSRTTEAFF
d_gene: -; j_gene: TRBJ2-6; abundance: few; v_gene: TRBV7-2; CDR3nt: TGTGCCAGCAGCTCGGTGTTTTGGACCATCTCTGGGGCCAACGTCCTGACTTTC; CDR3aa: CASSSVFWTISGANVLTF
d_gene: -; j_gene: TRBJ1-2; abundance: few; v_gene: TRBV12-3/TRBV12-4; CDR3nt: TGTGCCAGCAGTTTTTGGCAGTTTAAGGATGGCTACACCTTC; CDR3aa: CASSFWQFKDGYTF
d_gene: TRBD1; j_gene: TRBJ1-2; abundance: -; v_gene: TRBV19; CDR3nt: TGTGCCAGTAGTCGTTGGACAGGGTCTAACTATGGCTACACCTTC; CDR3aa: CASSRWTGSNYGYTF
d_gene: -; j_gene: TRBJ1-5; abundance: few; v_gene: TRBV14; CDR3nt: TGTGCCAGCAGCCAAGGCCCCAATCAGCCCCAGCATTTT; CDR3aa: CASSQGPNQPQHF
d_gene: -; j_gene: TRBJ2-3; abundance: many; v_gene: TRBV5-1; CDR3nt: TGCGCCAGCAGCTTGGGATTTGCGGGTACAGATACGCAGTATTTT; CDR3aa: CASSLGFAGTDTQYF
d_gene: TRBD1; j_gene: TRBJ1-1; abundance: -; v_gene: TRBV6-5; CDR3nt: TGTGCCAGCAGTTACCACGGGACAGGAACTGAAGCTTTCTTT; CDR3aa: CASSYHGTGTEAFF
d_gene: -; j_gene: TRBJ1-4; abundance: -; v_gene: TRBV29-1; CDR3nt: TGCAGCGTTGGGGAGACTAATGAAAAACTGTTTTTT; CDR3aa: CSVGETNEKLFF
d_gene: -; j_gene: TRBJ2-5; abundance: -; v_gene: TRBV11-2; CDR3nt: TGTGCCAGCAGCTTAACGGCGTACCAAGAGACCCAGTACTTC; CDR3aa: CASSLTAYQETQYF
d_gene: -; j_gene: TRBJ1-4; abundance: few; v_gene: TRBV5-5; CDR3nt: TGTGCCAGCACCCACGGGCCCGCAACTAATGAAAAACTGTTTTTT; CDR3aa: CASTHGPATNEKLFF
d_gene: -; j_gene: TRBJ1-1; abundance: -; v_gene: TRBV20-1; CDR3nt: TGCAGTGCTATGCGGTTGGGGGACACTGAAGCTTTCTTT; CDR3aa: CSAMRLGDTEAFF
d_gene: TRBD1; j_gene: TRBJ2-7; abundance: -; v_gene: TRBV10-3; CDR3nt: TGTGCCATTAGCCGTGGACAGGAGAGTTACGAGCAGTACTTC; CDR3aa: CAISRGQESYEQYF
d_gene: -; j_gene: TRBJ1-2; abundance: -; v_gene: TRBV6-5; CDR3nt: TGTGCCAGCAGTTACTCGCCGCAAGCCTATGGCTACACCTTC; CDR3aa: CASSYSPQAYGYTF
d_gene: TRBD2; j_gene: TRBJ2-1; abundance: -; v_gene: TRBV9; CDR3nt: TGTGCCAGCAGCCCCCTAGCGGGGGGGACCCCCCATGAGCAGTTCTTC; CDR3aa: CASSPLAGGTPHEQFF
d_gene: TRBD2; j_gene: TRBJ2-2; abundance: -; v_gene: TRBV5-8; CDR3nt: TGTGCCAGCAGATACGGGACTAGCGCTTCGAACACCGGGGAGCTGTTTTTT; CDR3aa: CASRYGTSASNTGELFF
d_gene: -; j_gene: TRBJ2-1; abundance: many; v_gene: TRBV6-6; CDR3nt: TGTGCCAGCATGAGGGATGAGCAGTTCTTC; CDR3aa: CASMRDEQFF
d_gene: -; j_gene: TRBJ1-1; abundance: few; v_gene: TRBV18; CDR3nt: TGTGCCAGCTCATCCGAAGGGTCCTACACTGAAGCTTTCTTT; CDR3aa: CASSSEGSYTEAFF
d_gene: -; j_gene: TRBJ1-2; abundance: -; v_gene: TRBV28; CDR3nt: TGTGCCAGCAGTCAAGACAGGATAGCTAACTATGGCTACACCTTC; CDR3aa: CASSQDRIANYGYTF
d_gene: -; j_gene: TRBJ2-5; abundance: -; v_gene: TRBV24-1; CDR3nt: TGTGCCACCAGTGATTTTGGGTCAACCCAGTACTTC; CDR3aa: CATSDFGSTQYF
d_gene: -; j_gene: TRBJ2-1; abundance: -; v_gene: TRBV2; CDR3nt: TGTGCCAGCGGCGAGGACGGTGCCTACAATGAGCAGTTCTTC; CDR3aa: CASGEDGAYNEQFF
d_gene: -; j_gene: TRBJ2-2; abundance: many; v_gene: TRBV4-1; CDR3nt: TGCGCCAGCAGCCAAGGTCTAGACACCGGGGAGCTGTTTTTT; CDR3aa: CASSQGLDTGELFF